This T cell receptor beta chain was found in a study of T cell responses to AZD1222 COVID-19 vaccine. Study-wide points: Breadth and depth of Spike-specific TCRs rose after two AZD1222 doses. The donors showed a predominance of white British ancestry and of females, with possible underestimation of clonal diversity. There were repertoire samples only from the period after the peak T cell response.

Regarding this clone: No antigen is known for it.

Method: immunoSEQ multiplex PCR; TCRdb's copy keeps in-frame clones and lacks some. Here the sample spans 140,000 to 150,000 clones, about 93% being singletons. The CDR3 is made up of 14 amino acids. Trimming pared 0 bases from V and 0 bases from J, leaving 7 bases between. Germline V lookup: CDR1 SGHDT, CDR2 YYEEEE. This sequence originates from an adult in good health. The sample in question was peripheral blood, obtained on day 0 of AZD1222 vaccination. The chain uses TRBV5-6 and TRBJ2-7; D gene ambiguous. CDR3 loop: CASSLVGSSYEQYF. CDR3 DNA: TGTGCCAGCAGCTTGGTCGGCAGCTCCTACGAGCAGTACTTC.